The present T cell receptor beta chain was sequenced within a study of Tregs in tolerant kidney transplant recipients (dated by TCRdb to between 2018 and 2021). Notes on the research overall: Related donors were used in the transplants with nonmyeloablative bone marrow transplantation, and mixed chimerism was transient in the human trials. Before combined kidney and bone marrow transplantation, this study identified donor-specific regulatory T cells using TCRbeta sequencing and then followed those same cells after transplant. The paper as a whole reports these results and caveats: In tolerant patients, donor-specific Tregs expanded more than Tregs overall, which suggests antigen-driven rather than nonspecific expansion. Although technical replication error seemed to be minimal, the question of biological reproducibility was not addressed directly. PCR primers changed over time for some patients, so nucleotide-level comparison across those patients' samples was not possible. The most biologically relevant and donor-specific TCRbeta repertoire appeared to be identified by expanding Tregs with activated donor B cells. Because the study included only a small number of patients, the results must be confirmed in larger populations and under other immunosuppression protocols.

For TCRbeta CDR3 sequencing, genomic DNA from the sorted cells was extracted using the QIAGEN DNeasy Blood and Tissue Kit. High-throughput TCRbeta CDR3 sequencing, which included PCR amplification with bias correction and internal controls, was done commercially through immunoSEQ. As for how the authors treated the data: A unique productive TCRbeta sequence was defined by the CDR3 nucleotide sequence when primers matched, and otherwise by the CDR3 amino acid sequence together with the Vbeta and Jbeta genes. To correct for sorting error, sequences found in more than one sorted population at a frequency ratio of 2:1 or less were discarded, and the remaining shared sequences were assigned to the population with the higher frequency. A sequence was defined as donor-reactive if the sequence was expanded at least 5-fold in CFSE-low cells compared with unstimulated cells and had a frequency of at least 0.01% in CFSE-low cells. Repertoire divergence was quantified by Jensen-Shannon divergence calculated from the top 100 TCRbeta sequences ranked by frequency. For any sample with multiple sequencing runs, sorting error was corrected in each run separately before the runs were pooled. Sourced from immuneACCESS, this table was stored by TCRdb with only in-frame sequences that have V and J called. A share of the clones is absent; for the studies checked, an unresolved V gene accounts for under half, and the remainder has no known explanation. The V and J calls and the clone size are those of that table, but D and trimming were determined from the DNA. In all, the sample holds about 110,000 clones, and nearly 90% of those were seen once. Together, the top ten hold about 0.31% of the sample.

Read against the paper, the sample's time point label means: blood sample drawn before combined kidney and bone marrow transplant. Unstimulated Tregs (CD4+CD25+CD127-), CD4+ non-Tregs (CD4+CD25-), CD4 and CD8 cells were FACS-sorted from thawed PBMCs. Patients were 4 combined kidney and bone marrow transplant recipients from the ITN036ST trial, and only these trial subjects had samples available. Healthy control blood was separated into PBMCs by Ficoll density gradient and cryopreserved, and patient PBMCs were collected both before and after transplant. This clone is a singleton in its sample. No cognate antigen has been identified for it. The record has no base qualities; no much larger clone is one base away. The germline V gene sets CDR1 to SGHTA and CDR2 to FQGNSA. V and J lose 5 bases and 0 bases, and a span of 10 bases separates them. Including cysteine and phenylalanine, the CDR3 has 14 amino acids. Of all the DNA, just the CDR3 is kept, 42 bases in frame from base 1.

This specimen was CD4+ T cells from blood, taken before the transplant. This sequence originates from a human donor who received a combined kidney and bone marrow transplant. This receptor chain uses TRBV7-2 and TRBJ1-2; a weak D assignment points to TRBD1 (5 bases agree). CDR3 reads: CASSSGTSNYGYTF. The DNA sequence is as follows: TGTGCCAGCAGCAGCGGGACGTCTAACTATGGCTACACCTTC.